This entry features one TCR beta chain sequence. The data were taken from a study of blood T cell repertoires in COVID-19. Germline V gene data show CDR1 as ENHRY and CDR2 as SYGVKD. The CDR3 totals 14 residues. V was shortened by 3 bases and J by 4 bases, with 9 bases between the two germline ends. In the original analysis: How many nucleated cells were present was estimated from reference gene primer amplification. Libraries were prepared by immunoSEQ multiplex PCR; TCRdb keeps only in-frame clonotypes and omits some of them. V, J and clone size derive from that table, while D and trimming were established from the DNA sequence. The sample consists of about 270,000 clones, roughly nine tenths of them appearing once.

The chain couples TRBV10-3 to TRBJ2-2; tentative D call: TRBD1 (6 bases). The origin of this receptor is a middle-aged man who had recovered from COVID-19. Sequenced sample: peripheral blood. The CDR3 spells CAISDAGATGELFF. Written as DNA, the CDR3 is TGTGCCATCAGTGACGCAGGGGCCACCGGGGAGCTGTTTTTT.